This T cell receptor beta chain was profiled in a study of T cell responses to AZD1222 COVID-19 vaccine. Study results and caveats: A mostly white British donor set with more females was recruited, and clonal diversity was possibly underestimated. Baseline testing showed seropositivity in only six AZD1222 recipients.

CDR3 length equals 14 residues. CDR1 is SGHRS and CDR2 is YFSETQ in the germline V gene. The V and J ends lost 3 bases and 3 bases, in that order; junction bases with no gene match: 5. Of note for this clone: Antigen: not known.

Libraries were prepared by immunoSEQ multiplex PCR; TCRdb keeps only in-frame clonotypes and omits some of them. The repertoire holds some 170,000 clones, with less than 90% as singletons. The rearrangement links TRBV5-1 to TRBJ2-7, with TRBD1 matching 8 bases. This TCR came from an adult in good health. Sample: peripheral blood, taken on day 0 of AZD1222 vaccination. CDR3 loop: CASSWGTGLYEQYF. The CDR3 nucleotides read TGCGCCAGCAGCTGGGGGACAGGTCTCTACGAGCAGTACTTC.